Listed below are T cell receptor beta chains from one sample, sequenced in a study of T cell repertoires in cytomegalovirus infection. TCRdb passed the reads through MiXCR, listing each CDR3 protein once. This table has 150,000 to 190,000 distinct CDR3 sequences, 23% appearing once. The sequenced material came from PBMCs. The receptors come from a human donor in good health (CMV status not recorded). Some clones in this sample may be carry-over from other donors' samples. Each CDR3 is given with its conserved first and last residue. A D gene is named only where the DNA matches it firmly. A clone size is listed for some rows: how often the clone was seen (once, few, many), or a class if it is expanded.

clone size,D gene,J gene,V gene,CDR3 DNA,CDR3 protein
-,-,TRBJ2-1,TRBV19,TGTGCCAGTATGATTTCGGGGAGCTCCTACAATGAGCAGTTCTTC,CASMISGSSYNEQFF
many,-,TRBJ2-7,TRBV12-3/TRBV12-4,TGTGCCAGCAGTTTACAGGGGTCGGGCGAGCAGTACTTC,CASSLQGSGEQYF
many,TRBD2,TRBJ2-2,TRBV7-6,TGTGCCAGCAGCTTAGCCGGACTAGCGCGTTTCACCGGGGAGCTGTTTTTT,CASSLAGLARFTGELFF
many,TRBD2,TRBJ2-2,TRBV7-8,TGTGCCAGCAGCTTAAGCGGAGCGGGGGGAACCGGGGAGCTGTTTTTT,CASSLSGAGGTGELFF
many,TRBD1,TRBJ1-6,TRBV7-2,TGTGCCAGCAGCCGGACAGGGAATACAAATTCACCCCTCCACTTT,CASSRTGNTNSPLHF
-,-,TRBJ1-5,TRBV12-3/TRBV12-4,TGTGCCAGCAGTTTAGCGCAGTTAACCAATCAGCCCCAGCATTTT,CASSLAQLTNQPQHF
many,TRBD2,TRBJ2-7,TRBV7-2,TGTGCCAGCAGCTTAGCGTCTACTAGCGGGAGGCCCTCCTACGAGCAGTACTTC,CASSLASTSGRPSYEQYF
many,TRBD1,TRBJ2-1,TRBV28,TGTGCCAGCAGCCTCCGGGACAGACTTTACAATGAGCAGTTCTTC,CASSLRDRLYNEQFF
few,TRBD2,TRBJ2-1,TRBV19,TGTGCCAGTAGTCTCCCGCGATCCCGGACTAGCGGGGGACACAATGAGCAGTTCTTC,CASSLPRSRTSGGHNEQFF
many,TRBD1,TRBJ2-1,TRBV12-3/TRBV12-4,TGTGCCAGCAACGGACAGGGGGCCGTTCCCAATGAGCAGTTCTTC,CASNGQGAVPNEQFF
-,TRBD2,TRBJ2-7,TRBV28,TGTGCCAGCAGTATTAGGACTAGCGGGAGACTCTACGAGCAGTACTTC,CASSIRTSGRLYEQYF
-,TRBD1,TRBJ2-7,TRBV12-3/TRBV12-4,TGTGCCAGCAGCGCTCCGGGACAGGACTCCTACGAGCAGTACTTC,CASSAPGQDSYEQYF
-,TRBD1,TRBJ2-5,TRBV6-5,TGTGCCAGCAGCTCCGGACAGGGCCGGCTAGGGACCCAGTACTTC,CASSSGQGRLGTQYF
few,TRBD1,TRBJ2-7,TRBV7-6,TGTGCCAGCAGCCCCACGACCACAGGGGGTGTGAACGAGCAGTACTTC,CASSPTTTGGVNEQYF
-,-,TRBJ1-4,TRBV2,TGTGCCAGCAATCAGCAAGCAACTAATGAAAAACTGTTTTTT,CASNQQATNEKLFF
-,TRBD2,TRBJ2-1,TRBV6-5,TGTGCCAGCAGTTACGAGCGGGGGAATGAGCAGTTCTTC,CASSYERGNEQFF
many,-,TRBJ2-5,TRBV7-2,TGTGCCAGCACTCAGGGGAACGGGGAGACCCAGTACTTC,CASTQGNGETQYF
few,-,TRBJ2-7,TRBV28,TGTGCCAGCAGTTCCCTGACACCATACTACGAGCAGTACTTC,CASSSLTPYYEQYF
many,-,TRBJ2-3,TRBV7-2,TGTGCCAGCAGCCAGGGGCGTAACAGAGATACGCAGTATTTT,CASSQGRNRDTQYF
many,TRBD2,TRBJ2-3,TRBV20-1,TGCAGTGCTCCTTCTAGCGGGAGTGGTGCAGATACGCAGTATTTT,CSAPSSGSGADTQYF
-,-,TRBJ2-5,TRBV4-1,TGCGCCAGCAGCCAGGGTCCACAAGAGACCCAGTACTTC,CASSQGPQETQYF
-,-,TRBJ1-6,TRBV6-5,TGTGCCAGCAGTTACGCGGAGGCGGGCTCCTATAATTCACCCCTCCACTTT,CASSYAEAGSYNSPLHF
-,TRBD1,TRBJ1-6,TRBV19,TGTGCCAGTAGTCTTCCGGGACAGAATTCACCCCTCCACTTT,CASSLPGQNSPLHF
many,TRBD1,TRBJ2-7,TRBV12-3/TRBV12-4,TGTGCCAGCAGTTTATTTCGGACAGGACCCTACGAGCAGTACTTC,CASSLFRTGPYEQYF
few,TRBD1,TRBJ2-5,TRBV28,TGTGCCAGCAGTTCAACAGGGGGCGATAGGGAGACCCAGTACTTC,CASSSTGGDRETQYF